Listed below are T cell receptor beta chains from one sample, sequenced in a study of OX40 agonist ivuxolimab in advanced cancers. Data came from immunoSEQ multiplex PCR; TCRdb stores just in-frame clones and leaves some out. Of 70,000 to 95,000 clones listed, under 90% were seen once; the top ten hold approximately 1.2%. The sequenced sample was CD4+ or CD8+ T cells sorted from blood, obtained in a trial of the OX40 agonist ivuxolimab. These receptors came from an adult with an advanced solid tumor such as melanoma, head and neck, liver or kidney cancer. Both conserved end residues are part of each CDR3. D genes are given only for firm matches. The listing skips clone size in some rows; elsewhere it reads once, few, many or a size class.

abundance,j_gene,d_gene,len,v_gene,CDR3nt,CDR3aa
NA,TRBJ1-2,TRBD1,14,TRBV28,TGTGCCAGCAACAAGGGACAGTCCCTCTATGGCTACACCTTC,CASNKGQSLYGYTF
NA,TRBJ2-5,TRBD1,16,TRBV6-1,TGTGCCAGCAGTGAGGCAGGGGGCGGCTCCCGAGAGACCCAGTACTTC,CASSEAGGGSRETQYF
NA,TRBJ2-3,TRBD2,18,TRBV6-1,TGTGCCAGCAGTGAAGGGACTACTAGCGGGGGTGGCACAGATACGCAGTATTTT,CASSEGTTSGGGTDTQYF
NA,TRBJ2-2,NA,14,TRBV5-1,TGCGCCAGCAGCGTAGGGATGAACACCGGGGAGCTGTTTTTT,CASSVGMNTGELFF
NA,TRBJ2-7,NA,13,TRBV7-9,TGTGCCAGCAGCCCGGCATCTTATTACGAGCAGTACTTC,CASSPASYYEQYF
few,TRBJ2-7,TRBD1,16,TRBV7-3,TGTGCCAGCAGCTCACTTCCGGGACAGGGCTCCTACGAGCAGTACTTC,CASSSLPGQGSYEQYF
NA,TRBJ2-5,NA,11,TRBV29-1,TGCAGCGTTGAAGTTTCAGGGCCCCAGTACTTC,CSVEVSGPQYF
NA,TRBJ2-2,NA,14,TRBV7-9,TGTGCCAGCAGCTTACTGCAGAACACCGGGGAGCTGTTTTTT,CASSLLQNTGELFF
NA,TRBJ2-3,NA,16,TRBV11-1,TGTGCCAGCAGCTTAGGTTCAGGTGAGAGGACAGATACGCAGTATTTT,CASSLGSGERTDTQYF
NA,TRBJ2-4,TRBD2,15,TRBV19,TGTGCCAGTAGTATATCGACGGGGGGGCTGGACATTCAGTACTTC,CASSISTGGLDIQYF
NA,TRBJ1-5,NA,12,TRBV6-6,TGTGCCACAGGGCTTTTAGGACAGCCCCAGCATTTT,CATGLLGQPQHF
NA,TRBJ2-2,TRBD1,15,TRBV29-1,TGCAGCGCGAAAAACCCCGGGACAGACACCGGGGAGCTGTTTTTT,CSAKNPGTDTGELFF
NA,TRBJ2-5,TRBD2,13,TRBV29-1,TGCAGCGCGAGACTAGCGGGGGTGGAGACCCAGTACTTC,CSARLAGVETQYF
once,TRBJ2-2,NA,16,TRBV5-4,TGTGCCAGCAGCCAAGTGTTGGGGCTGATAACCGGGGAGCTGTTTTTT,CASSQVLGLITGELFF
few,TRBJ1-2,NA,17,TRBV18,TGTGCCAGCTCACCGGGGGCCAAGGCTGGGACTAACTATGGCTACACCTTC,CASSPGAKAGTNYGYTF
NA,TRBJ1-1,NA,14,TRBV5-1,TGCGCCAGCAGCCCTGACTCCATGAACACTGAAGCTTTCTTT,CASSPDSMNTEAFF
NA,TRBJ1-4,TRBD1,14,TRBV6-1,TGTGCCAGCACCCGACAGGGGTTTGGTGAAAAACTGTTTTTT,CASTRQGFGEKLFF
NA,TRBJ2-2,NA,15,TRBV5-4,TGTGCCAGCAGCTTGAGGCAACAAGACACCGGGGAGCTGTTTTTT,CASSLRQQDTGELFF
NA,TRBJ2-3,NA,13,TRBV28,TGTGCCAGCAGTTACGCGAAGGAAGATACGCAGTATTTT,CASSYAKEDTQYF
NA,TRBJ1-6,NA,15,TRBV30,TGTGCCTTAAGGAAGGACACCAGTTTTAATTCACCCCTCCACTTT,CALRKDTSFNSPLHF
NA,TRBJ2-6,NA,15,TRBV5-4,TGTGCCAGCAGTCGTGTCAGCTCTGGGGCCAACGTCCTGACTTTC,CASSRVSSGANVLTF
once,TRBJ1-3,TRBD1,17,TRBV4-1,TGCGCCAGCAGCCACTCCGGGACAGGGGGCTCTGGAAACACCATATATTTT,CASSHSGTGGSGNTIYF
NA,TRBJ2-3,TRBD2,15,TRBV18,TGTGCCAGCTCAAGCGGGACTTCTCACACAGATACGCAGTATTTT,CASSSGTSHTDTQYF
NA,TRBJ1-1,NA,15,TRBV7-2,TGTGCCAGCAGCTTAGTTCGACAGAGGAACACTGAAGCTTTCTTT,CASSLVRQRNTEAFF
NA,TRBJ1-6,TRBD1,14,TRBV7-9,TGTGCCAGCAGCTTGACAGGGTTTTGGTCACCCCTCCACTTT,CASSLTGFWSPLHF
NA,TRBJ1-2,TRBD1,14,TRBV19,TGTGCCAGTAGTATTCCGGGACAGTCCTATGGCTACACCTTC,CASSIPGQSYGYTF
NA,TRBJ1-1,TRBD1,16,TRBV9,TGTGCCAGCAGCGTAACCCCGACAGGGGTGAAAGCTGAAGCTTTCTTT,CASSVTPTGVKAEAFF
NA,TRBJ1-2,TRBD1,14,TRBV5-8,TGTGCCAGCAGCTTTGGGACAGGAAACTATGGCTACACCTTC,CASSFGTGNYGYTF
NA,TRBJ2-5,TRBD2,14,TRBV30,TGTGCCTGGAGTAATTCGGGACTAGCAGAGACCCAGTACTTC,CAWSNSGLAETQYF
NA,TRBJ1-6,NA,16,TRBV5-1,TGCGCCAGCAGCTTGGGGGCGGGGGGACCGGATTCACCCCTCCACTTT,CASSLGAGGPDSPLHF
NA,TRBJ2-1,NA,14,TRBV27,TGTGCCAGCACCCTACGGGGGACCTACAATGAGCAGTTCTTC,CASTLRGTYNEQFF
once,TRBJ2-5,NA,16,TRBV12-2,TGTGCAAGTCGCTTTCTCAGCGGGGGGTACCAAGAGACCCAGTACTTC,CASRFLSGGYQETQYF
few,TRBJ1-5,NA,16,TRBV19,TGTGCCAGTAGTCTCGACGGGATATATAGCAATCAGCCCCAGCATTTT,CASSLDGIYSNQPQHF
NA,TRBJ1-6,TRBD1,14,TRBV5-1,TGCGCCAGCAGCCCGCCGACAGGGGGATCACCCCTCCACTTT,CASSPPTGGSPLHF
NA,TRBJ2-3,TRBD2,17,TRBV5-1,TGCGCCAGCAGCTTGACGATTAGCGGGGGGGCCCGAGATACGCAGTATTTT,CASSLTISGGARDTQYF
NA,TRBJ1-5,NA,14,TRBV28,TGTGCCAGCAGTTTTAATGGGGTTTATCAGCCCCAGCATTTT,CASSFNGVYQPQHF
NA,TRBJ1-2,TRBD1,13,TRBV5-4,TGTGCCAGCAGCGTGGGACAGGGTAATGGCTACACCTTC,CASSVGQGNGYTF
NA,TRBJ1-5,NA,15,TRBV4-1,TGCGCCAGCAGGGGCAGGCCAAATAGCAATCAGCCCCAGCATTTT,CASRGRPNSNQPQHF
NA,TRBJ1-3,TRBD1,16,TRBV10-2,TGCGCCAGCAGTGACCGGGACAGGGGGCTAGGAAACACCATATATTTT,CASSDRDRGLGNTIYF
NA,TRBJ1-4,NA,16,TRBV28,TGTGCCAGCAGCCTAACCCCCATAGTCAGTACTGAAAAACTGTTTTTT,CASSLTPIVSTEKLFF
NA,TRBJ2-3,NA,13,TRBV6-5,TGTGCCAGCAGTTACTCGGTCGCAGATACGCAGTATTTT,CASSYSVADTQYF
few,TRBJ1-1,NA,13,TRBV18,TGTGCCAGCTCACCAAGGACCGACACTGAAGCTTTCTTT,CASSPRTDTEAFF
NA,TRBJ1-1,NA,12,TRBV5-4,TGTGCCAGCAGCCCACCTGTCGGTGAAGCTTTCTTT,CASSPPVGEAFF
NA,TRBJ1-1,TRBD1,14,TRBV11-2,TGTGCCAGCAGCCAAGGGGACAGGGGCACTGAAGCTTTCTTT,CASSQGDRGTEAFF
NA,TRBJ2-3,NA,16,TRBV5-8,TGTGCCAGCAGCTTGGTACAAATACTAGGCACAGATACGCAGTATTTT,CASSLVQILGTDTQYF
once,TRBJ2-3,NA,11,TRBV5-4,TGTGCCAGCAGCTCCACAGATACGCAGTATTTT,CASSSTDTQYF
NA,TRBJ2-1,NA,15,TRBV4-2,TGTGCCAGCAGCCAAGGAGAGGGGGGCCACAATGAGCAGTTCTTC,CASSQGEGGHNEQFF
NA,TRBJ1-5,NA,14,TRBV21-1,TGTGCCAGCAGCTCTCGGACAGACAATCAGCCCCAGCATTTT,CASSSRTDNQPQHF
NA,TRBJ1-3,NA,14,TRBV10-3,TGTGCCATCTCTCTCGGCACCTCTGGAAACACCATATATTTT,CAISLGTSGNTIYF
NA,TRBJ1-2,NA,11,TRBV6-5,TGTGCCAGCAGGTCCCTATATGGCTACACCTTC,CASRSLYGYTF
NA,TRBJ2-4,TRBD2,15,TRBV7-2,TGTGCCAGCAGCCCGGGGACTAGCGCCCCAAGAATTCAGTACTTC,CASSPGTSAPRIQYF
NA,TRBJ1-6,TRBD1,15,TRBV28,TGTGCCAGCAGTTTCGACAGGGGGCCTAATTCACCCCTCCACTTT,CASSFDRGPNSPLHF
NA,TRBJ1-5,TRBD1,16,TRBV19,TGTGCCAGTAGGGGACAGGGCGTATGGGACAATCAGCCCCAGCATTTT,CASRGQGVWDNQPQHF
NA,TRBJ1-1,NA,14,TRBV13,TGTGCCAGCAGCCCAGGACACAAGAACACTGAAGCTTTCTTT,CASSPGHKNTEAFF
once,TRBJ2-4,TRBD1,15,TRBV29-1,TGCAGCGTTGAAGCTGGACAGGGGACCAAAAACATTCAGTACTTC,CSVEAGQGTKNIQYF
NA,TRBJ2-2,TRBD1,14,TRBV2,TGTGCCAGCAGAGACAGGGAAATAACCGGGGAGCTGTTTTTT,CASRDREITGELFF
once,TRBJ1-2,NA,15,TRBV4-3,TGCGCCAGCAGCCAAGTCTCTCCGGTACTCGGGGGCTACACCTTC,CASSQVSPVLGGYTF
NA,TRBJ2-3,NA,16,TRBV4-1,TGCGCCAGCAGCCAAGATTGGGGCGGTTGGGCAGATACGCAGTATTTT,CASSQDWGGWADTQYF
once,TRBJ2-1,NA,13,TRBV2,TGTGCCAGCAGTGTATTCTTGTACAATGAGCAGTTCTTC,CASSVFLYNEQFF